The rows below give T cell receptor beta chains drawn from one sample of a study of T cells in localized non-small cell lung cancer. Sequencing used immunoSEQ multiplex PCR; TCRdb keeps in-frame clones, though not all of them. The data contain tens of thousands of clones, about 91% of them singletons. The sample here was peripheral blood mononuclear cells, taken before any cancer treatment. The origin of the receptors is a woman aged 35 to 75 with stage III lung adenocarcinoma. The CDR3 runs from the conserved cysteine through the conserved F or W. The D gene is left open where the match is weak. The size field is filled for only some rows; it gives once, few, many or a size class.

v_call: TRBV29-1; d_call: NA; clone_size: NA; j_call: TRBJ1-1; cdr3_aa: CSVEGLGPNTEAFF; cdr3_nt: TGCAGCGTTGAAGGTCTGGGTCCAAACACTGAAGCTTTCTTT
v_call: TRBV7-9; d_call: TRBD2; clone_size: NA; j_call: TRBJ2-1; cdr3_aa: CASSPSPSGGSYNEQFF; cdr3_nt: TGTGCCAGCAGCCCAAGCCCTAGCGGGGGCTCCTACAATGAGCAGTTCTTC
v_call: TRBV5-8; d_call: TRBD2; clone_size: NA; j_call: TRBJ2-3; cdr3_aa: CASSLAPLAGVGDTQYF; cdr3_nt: TGTGCCAGCAGCTTGGCCCCCCTAGCGGGAGTTGGAGATACGCAGTATTTT
v_call: TRBV4-1; d_call: TRBD2; clone_size: NA; j_call: TRBJ2-2; cdr3_aa: CASSLRGGAANTGELFF; cdr3_nt: TGCGCCAGCAGCCTCCGGGGGGGGGCTGCGAACACCGGGGAGCTGTTTTTT
v_call: TRBV6-1; d_call: NA; clone_size: once; j_call: TRBJ1-1; cdr3_aa: CASSEVDGPVTEAFF; cdr3_nt: TGTGCCAGCAGTGAAGTGGACGGGCCAGTCACTGAAGCTTTCTTT
v_call: TRBV7-8; d_call: NA; clone_size: few; j_call: TRBJ1-1; cdr3_aa: CASSLASGRITEAFF; cdr3_nt: TGTGCCAGCAGCTTAGCCTCAGGGCGCATCACTGAAGCTTTCTTT
v_call: TRBV10-3; d_call: NA; clone_size: NA; j_call: TRBJ2-5; cdr3_aa: CAIRPSGGPSRETQYF; cdr3_nt: TGTGCCATCAGGCCCTCCGGGGGCCCCTCACGGGAGACCCAGTACTTC
v_call: TRBV7-2; d_call: NA; clone_size: few; j_call: TRBJ1-2; cdr3_aa: CASSSNFYGYTF; cdr3_nt: TGTGCCAGCAGCTCCAACTTTTATGGCTACACCTTC
v_call: TRBV19; d_call: TRBD1; clone_size: NA; j_call: TRBJ2-2; cdr3_aa: CASSLQGAIGELFF; cdr3_nt: TGTGCCAGTAGTCTTCAGGGGGCGATCGGGGAGCTGTTTTTT
v_call: TRBV2; d_call: NA; clone_size: NA; j_call: TRBJ2-1; cdr3_aa: CASSEEFSYNEQFF; cdr3_nt: TGTGCCAGCAGTGAAGAATTTAGCTACAATGAGCAGTTCTTC
v_call: TRBV7-8; d_call: TRBD2; clone_size: NA; j_call: TRBJ2-3; cdr3_aa: CASSFSRLAKVADTQYF; cdr3_nt: TGTGCCAGCAGCTTCAGCAGACTAGCAAAGGTGGCAGATACGCAGTATTTT
v_call: TRBV7-6; d_call: TRBD2; clone_size: once; j_call: TRBJ2-7; cdr3_aa: CASSLVAGVTSIYEQYF; cdr3_nt: TGTGCCAGCAGCTTAGTTGCGGGGGTCACCTCGATCTACGAGCAGTACTTC
v_call: TRBV19; d_call: TRBD2; clone_size: NA; j_call: TRBJ2-2; cdr3_aa: CASSIEASGSRTGELFF; cdr3_nt: TGTGCCAGTAGTATAGAGGCTAGCGGGAGTAGGACCGGGGAGCTGTTTTTT
v_call: TRBV7-2; d_call: NA; clone_size: NA; j_call: TRBJ2-3; cdr3_aa: CASSIHTDTQYF; cdr3_nt: TGTGCCAGCAGCATCCACACAGATACGCAGTATTTT
v_call: TRBV5-1; d_call: NA; clone_size: NA; j_call: TRBJ2-3; cdr3_aa: CASSLEIVGTDTQYF; cdr3_nt: TGCGCCAGCAGCTTGGAGATCGTGGGGACAGATACGCAGTATTTT
v_call: TRBV6-1; d_call: NA; clone_size: NA; j_call: TRBJ2-5; cdr3_aa: CASSRGGGVEETQYF; cdr3_nt: TGTGCCAGCAGCCGCGGTGGGGGAGTAGAAGAGACCCAGTACTTC
v_call: TRBV7-9; d_call: TRBD2; clone_size: NA; j_call: TRBJ2-7; cdr3_aa: CASSLRAGGPPYEQYF; cdr3_nt: TGTGCCAGCAGCCTCCGGGCGGGGGGCCCCCCCTACGAGCAGTACTTC
v_call: TRBV11-2; d_call: NA; clone_size: few; j_call: TRBJ2-5; cdr3_aa: CASSQTSQETQYF; cdr3_nt: TGTGCCAGCAGCCAGACTAGTCAAGAGACCCAGTACTTC
v_call: TRBV18; d_call: TRBD2; clone_size: NA; j_call: TRBJ2-5; cdr3_aa: CASSPTSVETQYF; cdr3_nt: TGTGCCAGCTCACCGACTAGCGTAGAGACCCAGTACTTC
v_call: TRBV6-5; d_call: TRBD2; clone_size: NA; j_call: TRBJ2-7; cdr3_aa: CASSSPRGSYYEQYF; cdr3_nt: TGTGCCAGCAGTTCCCCCCGCGGGAGTTACTACGAGCAGTACTTC
v_call: TRBV18; d_call: NA; clone_size: NA; j_call: TRBJ1-2; cdr3_aa: CASSPPGDMASGYTF; cdr3_nt: TGTGCCAGCTCGCCCCCCGGAGACATGGCGTCCGGCTACACCTTC
v_call: TRBV5-6; d_call: TRBD2; clone_size: NA; j_call: TRBJ2-3; cdr3_aa: CASSLVLAGGTDTQYF; cdr3_nt: TGTGCCAGCAGCTTGGTTCTAGCGGGGGGCACAGATACGCAGTATTTT
v_call: TRBV29-1; d_call: TRBD1; clone_size: few; j_call: TRBJ2-3; cdr3_aa: CSVETTGADTQYF; cdr3_nt: TGCAGCGTTGAAACTACAGGGGCTGATACGCAGTATTTT